This T cell receptor beta chain was recovered during a study of T cells in Graves' hyperthyroidism and ophthalmopathy. Study-wide points: Onset of ophthalmopathy came a median roughly 6 months after the model predicted it.

TCR beta CDR3 regions were amplified from RNA. An initial round of RT-PCR targeting the TCR CDR3 relied on the HTBI primer set. A single record per CDR3 protein comes from TCRdb applying MiXCR to the multiplex PCR reads. Among approximately 620,000 distinct CDR3 sequences listed, approximately 15% were seen once. The CDR3 loop spans 13 amino acids. Germline values: CDR1 DFQATT, CDR2 SNEGSKA (reference sequence). The germline V and J ends were trimmed by 0 bases and 5 bases, with 11 bases remaining between them. A word on this clonotype: What it binds is not known.

Sequencing used blood. This chain links TRBV20-1 with TRBJ2-7; no clear D. This sequence originates from a woman in her twenties or thirties with Graves' hyperthyroidism that later progressed to Graves' ophthalmopathy. This CDR3 reads CSAREYSVNEQYF. CDR3 in DNA: TGCAGTGCTAGAGAGTATTCGGTTAACGAGCAGTACTTC.